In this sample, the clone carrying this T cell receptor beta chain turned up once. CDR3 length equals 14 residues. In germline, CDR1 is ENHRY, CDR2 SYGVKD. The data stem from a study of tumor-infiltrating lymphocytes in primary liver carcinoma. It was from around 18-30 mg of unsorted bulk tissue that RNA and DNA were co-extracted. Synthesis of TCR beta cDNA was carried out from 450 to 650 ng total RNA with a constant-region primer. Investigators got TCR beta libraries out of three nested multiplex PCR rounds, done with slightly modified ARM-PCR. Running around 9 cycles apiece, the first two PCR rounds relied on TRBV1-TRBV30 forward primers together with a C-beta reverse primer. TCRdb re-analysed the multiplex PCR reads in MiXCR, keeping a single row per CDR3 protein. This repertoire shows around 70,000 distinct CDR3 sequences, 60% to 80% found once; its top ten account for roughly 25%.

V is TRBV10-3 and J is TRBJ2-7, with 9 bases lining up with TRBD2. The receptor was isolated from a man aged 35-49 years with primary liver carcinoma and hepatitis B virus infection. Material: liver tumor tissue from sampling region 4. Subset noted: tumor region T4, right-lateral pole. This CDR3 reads CVTEVETSGYEQYF. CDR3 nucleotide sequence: TGTGTCACCGAGGTCGAGACTAGCGGTTACGAGCAGTACTTC.